This T cell receptor (beta chain) was found in a study of a mutant IDH1 vaccine in newly diagnosed glioma. For the study at large: Standard pretreatment was either radiotherapy, temozolomide, or, for most, radiochemotherapy with temozolomide.

Specified time point: week 47, end of study. Each vaccine dose was 300 ug of mutant IDH1 20-mer peptide, with topical imiquimod. The length of the CDR3 is 15 residues. V was clipped by 2 bases and J by 7 bases; unmatched bases: 5. Germline V gene lookup returns CDR1 SGDLS and CDR2 YYNGEE. The method was immunoSEQ multiplex PCR; TCRdb's version includes in-frame clones alone and lacks a portion of them. The table shows about 85,000 clones, with 85% to 90% occurring only once. With respect to this clone: Its antigen remains unknown.

The chain uses TRBV9 and TRBJ2-2; TRBD2 matches at 10 bases. The source is a woman aged 45-59 years with glioma. Sequencing was performed on PBMCs, taken from a glioma patient whose treatment included an IDH1 peptide vaccine. In nucleotides, the CDR3 is TGTGCCAGCAGCGTCTCTAGCGGGAGTAACGGGGAGCTGTTTTTT. Protein: CASSVSSGSNGELFF.